This T cell receptor (beta chain) was profiled in a study of blood T cell repertoires in COVID-19. About the study: Acute-phase and convalescent COVID-19 samples originated in the United States, Italy and Spain. Sample material is recorded as cDNA or gDNA derived from T cells, B-cell-depleted T cells, or PBMCs.

How the authors handled the data: Reference gene primer amplification yielded estimated nucleated cell counts. Profiling relied on immunoSEQ multiplex PCR, and the TCRdb table lists in-frame clones only, not all of them. The DNA gave D and trimming, while V, J and clone size come from that table. The sample yields about 97,000 clones, 81% seen once. V lost 5 bases and J lost 3; bases outside the gene matches: 6. Germline loops: CDR1 SEHNR, CDR2 FQNEAQ (reference sequence). CDR3 length: 15 residues. The clonotype was recovered from a man between 60 and 75 years old with acute or convalescent COVID-19. This chain joins TRBV7-9 and TRBJ2-2, with 7 positions matching TRBD1. The specimen was peripheral blood. As DNA, the CDR3 is TGTGCCAGCAGCACAAGGGACAGCTACACCGGGGAGCTGTTTTTT. It codes for CASSTRDSYTGELFF.